One sample yielded the 5 T cell receptor beta chains listed below, sequenced in a study of CXCR3-negative and CXCR3-positive naive CD8 T cells. Whole-study findings and limits: Higher TRB CDR3 hydrophobicity marked CXCR3-positive naive cells relative to CXCR3-negative naive cells.

Their recognized antigens are unknown. 5' RACE that incorporated UMI labels was used to prepare the TRB cDNA libraries. For each CDR3 protein, TCRdb gives one entry from its re-call of the 5' RACE reads, without DNA. Reported are 140,000 to 150,000 distinct CDR3 sequences; the ten largest clones contain 0.25% to 0.3%. The source material was naive CXCR3+ CD8+ T cells from blood. Indicated subset: CD45RO-CCR7+CD27+CD95- naive CD8+ T cells expressing CXCR3 (TNR3+). These receptors originate from a human donor in good health. Some clones in this sample may be carry-over from other donors' samples.

This chain links TRBV18 with TRBJ2-1. This CDR3 spans 12 amino acids. Germline V gene sequence: CDR1 KGHSH, CDR2 LQKENI. The CDR3 region is CASSPDGNEQFF.

The V gene is TRBV5-4, the J gene TRBJ2-2; without DNA, the TCRdb call of TRBD2 cannot be checked. CDR1 and CDR2 from the germline V gene are SGHNT and YYREEE (reference sequence). This CDR3 contains 13 residues. The CDR3 region is CASMTSGTGELFF.

The chain uses TRBV10-3 and TRBJ1-1; as DNA is missing, the TRBD1 call by TCRdb cannot be tested. CDR1 and CDR2 from the germline V gene are ENHRY and SYGVKD. The CDR3 is made up of 14 amino acids. CDR3 sequence: CAISEETGNTEAFF.

The genes are TRBV28 and TRBJ2-5; the TCRdb D gene call, TRBD1, has no DNA to confirm it. The V gene's germline CDR1 is MDHEN and CDR2 SYDVKM. The CDR3 length is 16 residues. The CDR3 spells CASRGPDRGHQETQYF.

The rearrangement links TRBV4-3 to TRBJ1-1. The V gene's germline CDR1 is LGHNA and CDR2 YSLEER. The CDR3 is 14 residues long. The CDR3 sequence is CASSQDRNLAEAFF.